This entry lists 2 T cell receptor beta chains sequenced from one sample in a study of blood T cell repertoires in COVID-19. The method was immunoSEQ multiplex PCR; TCRdb's version includes in-frame clones alone and lacks a portion of them. The sample yields approximately 670,000 clones, 80% to 90% seen once. Sequenced: peripheral blood. Every receptor here comes from a woman in her late teens or twenties with acute or convalescent COVID-19.

V is TRBV5-6 and J is TRBJ1-1; 7 nucleotides agree with TRBD1. The CDR3 totals 15 residues. The ends lost 4 bases at V and 0 bases at J; junction bases unmatched: 6. Germline assignment: CDR1 SGHDT and CDR2 YYEEEE. As DNA, the CDR3 is TGTGCCAGCAGCGCAGGGACAGCCATGAACACTGAAGCTTTCTTT. Translation: CASSAGTAMNTEAFF.

J is TRBJ2-7 and V is TRBV5-5; 9 bases fit TRBD1. The J segment lost 2 bases and the V segment lost 5 bases, leaving 8 bases of the junction unmatched. Germline V gene sequence: CDR1 SGHKS, CDR2 YYEKEE (reference sequence). This CDR3 is 15 amino acids long. The CDR3 nucleotides are TGTGCCAGCAGTTTCCGGGACAGGGACCCCTACGAGCAGTACTTC. The encoded protein is CASSFRDRDPYEQYF.